The 14 T cell receptor beta chains presented below share a single source sample, sequenced in a study of blood T cells in healthy people across ages. Combining a sample-barcoded 5' primer with a J-beta primer mix, a second PCR ran for roughly 6 to 12 cycles. One entry per CDR3 protein results from TCRdb running MiXCR on the 5' RACE reads. The top ten hold 7.9% of the sample, which has more than 1,400,000 distinct CDR3 sequences, approximately 40% seen once. The material sequenced was blood. These receptors were collected from a woman aged 18 to 35 in good health.

The genes are TRBV3-1 and TRBJ2-2; 8 bases map to TRBD1. The germline gives CDR1 LGHDT, CDR2 YNNKEL (reference sequence). V shed 4 bases and J 4 bases; nucleotides not matched to a gene: 5. The CDR3 is made up of 15 amino acids. In nucleotides, the CDR3 is TGTGCCAGCAGCCTGGGACAGGTGGTCACCGGGGAGCTGTTTTTT. This sequence encodes CASSLGQVVTGELFF. Together with reference TRBV3-1 and TRBJ2-2, the CDR3 gives the full variable domain: DTAVSQTPKYLVTQMGNDKSIKCEQNLGHDTMYWYKQDSKKFLKIMFSYNNKELIINETVPNRFSPKSPDKAHLNLHINSLELGDSAVYFCASSLGQVVTGELFFGEGSRLTVL.

The chain carries TRBV20-1 and TRBJ2-7; TRBD1 matches at 8 bases. Germline trimming cut 6 bases from V and 0 bases from J; bases unmatched to any gene: 16. The germline CDR1 and CDR2 sequences are DFQATT and SNEGSKA (reference sequence). This CDR3 contains 17 residues. CDR3: CSARQGRLVGTSYEQYF. In DNA form, the CDR3 reads TGCAGTGCCCGACAGGGGAGGTTGGTGGGCACCTCCTACGAGCAGTACTTC.

V usage is TRBV29-1 and J usage is TRBJ2-7, with D uncertain. Germline V lookup: CDR1 SQVTM, CDR2 ANQGSEA. Deletions cut 4 bases from V and 4 bases from J, with 14 bases between. This CDR3 spans 13 amino acids. In DNA, the CDR3 is TGCAGCGTTGGCGTGGGAAAGCAGTACGAGCAGTACTTC. The encoded protein is CSVGVGKQYEQYF.

This clonotype was counted a few times. The gene calls are TRBV6-6 and TRBJ2-3; D unclear. This CDR3 is built from 15 residues. Germline V gene data show CDR1 as MNHNY and CDR2 as SVGAGI (reference sequence). The ends were cut back, 0 bases at V and 5 bases at J, with 12 bases in the middle. CDR3 coding DNA: TGTGCCAGCAGTTACTCCTTCTTCAGGATAGATACGCAGTATTTT. Translated: CASSYSFFRIDTQYF.

The chain is built from TRBV20-1 and TRBJ2-4; 9 nucleotides align to TRBD2. With V trimmed by 5 bases and J by 5 bases, 13 bases remained unmatched. CDR1 and CDR2 (germline): DFQATT, SNEGSKA (reference sequence). CDR3 length: 16 amino acids. The CDR3 reads CSAPTGTSSLQNIQYF. The CDR3 DNA follows: TGCAGTGCTCCCACCGGGACTAGCTCGTTACAAAACATTCAGTACTTC.

Worth noting for this clonotype: At one end the junction does not follow the germline gene, possibly because of a read error. The J gene is TRBJ2-3, the V gene TRBV12-3 or TRBV12-4; possible D gene TRBD1, 5 bases. This CDR3 region has 11 residues. CDR3 nucleotide sequence: TGTGCCAGCAGAGGGGCAGATGCGCAGTATTTT. It translates to CASRGADAQYF.

The chain couples TRBV7-8 to TRBJ1-1, with TRBD1 matching 8 bases. The CDR3 has 15 residues. Per germline, CDR1 SGHVS and CDR2 FQNEAQ. The J segment lost 6 bases and the V segment lost 8 bases, leaving 14 bases of the junction unmatched. The chain's CDR3 is CASGGQGWGDSEAFF. For the CDR3, the DNA is TGTGCCAGCGGCGGACAGGGTTGGGGGGACTCTGAAGCTTTCTTT.

V gene TRBV14 combines with J gene TRBJ1-2; no clear D gene. Germline CDR1 and CDR2: SGHDN and FVKESK. V was clipped by 4 bases and J by 7 bases, with 19 bases between them. The CDR3 has 15 amino acids. The CDR3 protein is CASSLYFGSRGGYTF. CDR3 nucleotides: TGTGCCAGCAGCCTTTACTTCGGGTCGCGAGGTGGCTACACCTTC.

The V call is TRBV10-3, the J call TRBJ2-2; D could derive from TRBD1 or TRBD2 (6 bases each). The CDR3 consists of 14 residues. The V end lost 10 bases, the J end lost 4 bases, and 16 bases lay between the germline ends. The germline V gene has CDR1 ENHRY and CDR2 SYGVKD. The CDR3 nucleotides read TGTGCCACCACCGGTGGAGGGGGCACCGGGGAGCTGTTTTTT. It translates to CATTGGGGTGELFF.

This clonotype was counted only a few times. This chain uses TRBV5-1 with TRBJ2-3, with D possibly matching TRBD1 (5 bases). V dropped 1 base and J dropped 4 bases, with 10 bases sitting between them. The CDR3 covers 14 residues. Germline loops: CDR1 SGHRS, CDR2 YFSETQ. The CDR3 sequence: CASSLLGRADTQYF. DNA of the CDR3: TGCGCCAGCAGCTTGCTGGGCAGGGCAGATACGCAGTATTTT.

This clonotype appeared a single time. The V and J genes are TRBV20-1 and TRBJ2-1, with 7 bases fitting TRBD2. The CDR3 covers 14 residues. V shed 3 bases and J 4 bases; nucleotides not matched to a gene: 6. Germline loops: CDR1 DFQATT, CDR2 SNEGSKA (reference sequence). CDR3 bases: TGCAGTGCTAGGGCGCTAGCGGATTACAATGAGCAGTTCTTC. It translates to CSARALADYNEQFF.

The J gene is TRBJ2-7, the V gene TRBV28, with no clear D. Trimming took off 6 bases at V and 10 bases at J, with 22 bases between the two ends. CDR3 size: 14 residues. The germline CDR1 and CDR2 sequences are MDHEN and SYDVKM. CDR3 in DNA: TGTGCCAGCAGCCCTGAAGCCTATTCAATTTCCCAGTACTTC. Amino acid sequence: CASSPEAYSISQYF. The full variable domain, rest sourced from reference TRBV28 and TRBJ2-7, is DVKVTQSSRYLVKRTGEKVFLECVQDMDHENMFWYRQDPGLGLRLIYFSYDVKMKEKGDIPEGYSVSREKKERFSLILESASTNQTSMYLCASSPEAYSISQYFGPGTRLTVT.

The genes are TRBV30 and TRBJ1-2, with 9 bases lining up with TRBD1. Per the germline V gene, CDR1 is GTSNPN and CDR2 is SVGIG (reference sequence). Trimming cost V 2 bases and J 6 bases; bases outside gene matches: 4. This CDR3 contains 13 residues. In DNA form, the CDR3 reads TGTGCCTGGAGTCTGGGACAGGGAGATGGCTACACCTTC. As protein: CAWSLGQGDGYTF.

This clonotype was observed a few times. The chain links TRBV11-2 to TRBJ1-1; no reliable D call. Germline values: CDR1 SGHAT, CDR2 FQNNGV. This CDR3 is 12 amino acids long. Trimming took off 3 bases at V and 6 bases at J, with 8 bases between the two ends. This CDR3 reads CASSFIPPEAFF. As DNA, the CDR3 is TGTGCCAGCAGCTTTATCCCTCCTGAAGCTTTCTTT.